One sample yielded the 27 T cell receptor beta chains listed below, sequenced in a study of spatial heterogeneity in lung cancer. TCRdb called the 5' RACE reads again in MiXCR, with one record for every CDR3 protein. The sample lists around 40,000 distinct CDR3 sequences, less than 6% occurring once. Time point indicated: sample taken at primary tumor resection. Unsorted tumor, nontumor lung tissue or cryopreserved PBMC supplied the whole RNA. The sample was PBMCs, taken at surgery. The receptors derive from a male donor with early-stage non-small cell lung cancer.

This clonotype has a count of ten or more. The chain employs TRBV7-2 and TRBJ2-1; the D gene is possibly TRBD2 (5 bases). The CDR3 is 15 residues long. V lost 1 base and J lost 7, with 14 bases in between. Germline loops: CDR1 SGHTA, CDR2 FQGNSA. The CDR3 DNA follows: TGTGCCAGCAGCTTAGAGCCGGGGTGGAATAATGAGCAGTTCTTC. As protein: CASSLEPGWNNEQFF.

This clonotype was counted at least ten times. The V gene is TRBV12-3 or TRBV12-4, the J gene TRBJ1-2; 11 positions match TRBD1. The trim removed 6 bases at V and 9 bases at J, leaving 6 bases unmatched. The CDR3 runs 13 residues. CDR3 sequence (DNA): TGTGCCAGCAGCCTTAGGACAGGGGGCCGCTACACCTTC. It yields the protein CASSLRTGGRYTF.

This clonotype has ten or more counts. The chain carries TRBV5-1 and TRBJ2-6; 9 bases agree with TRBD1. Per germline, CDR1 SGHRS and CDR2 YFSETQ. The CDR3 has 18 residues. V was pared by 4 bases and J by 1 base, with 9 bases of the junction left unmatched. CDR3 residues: CASSLFRDRVSGANVLTF. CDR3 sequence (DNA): TGCGCCAGCAGCCTATTCCGGGACAGGGTTTCTGGGGCCAACGTCCTGACTTTC.

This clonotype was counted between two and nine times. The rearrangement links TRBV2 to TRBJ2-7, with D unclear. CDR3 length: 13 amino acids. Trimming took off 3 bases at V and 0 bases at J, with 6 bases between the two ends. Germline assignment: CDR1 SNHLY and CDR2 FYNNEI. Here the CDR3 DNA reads TGTGCCAGCAGTGATGCCTCCTCCTACGAGCAGTACTTC. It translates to CASSDASSYEQYF.

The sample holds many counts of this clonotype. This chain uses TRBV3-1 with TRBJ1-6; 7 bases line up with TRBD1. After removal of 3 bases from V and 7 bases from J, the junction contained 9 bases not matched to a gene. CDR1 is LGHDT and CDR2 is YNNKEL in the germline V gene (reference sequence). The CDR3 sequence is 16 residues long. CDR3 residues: CASSQETGTANSPLHF. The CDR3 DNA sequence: TGTGCCAGCAGCCAGGAAACCGGGACAGCCAATTCACCCCTCCACTTT.

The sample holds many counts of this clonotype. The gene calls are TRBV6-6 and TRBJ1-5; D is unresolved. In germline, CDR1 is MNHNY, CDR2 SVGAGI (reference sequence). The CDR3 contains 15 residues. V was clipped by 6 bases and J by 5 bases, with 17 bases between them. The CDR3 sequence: CASSPRRTRDQPQHF. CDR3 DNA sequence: TGTGCCAGCAGCCCAAGACGAACCCGGGATCAGCCCCAGCATTTT.

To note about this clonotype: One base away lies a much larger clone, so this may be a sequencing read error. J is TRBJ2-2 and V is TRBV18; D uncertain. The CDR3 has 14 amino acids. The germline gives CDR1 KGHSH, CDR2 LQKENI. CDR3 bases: TGTGCCAGCTCACCTTCAGCGAACGCCGGGGAGCTGTTTTTT. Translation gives CASSPSANAGELFF.

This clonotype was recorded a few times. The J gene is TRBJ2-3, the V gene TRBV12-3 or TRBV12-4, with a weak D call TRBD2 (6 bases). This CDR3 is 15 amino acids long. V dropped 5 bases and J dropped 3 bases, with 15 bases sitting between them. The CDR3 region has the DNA TGTGCCAGCAGTCTCAACGGGGGTTTGACAGATACGCAGTATTTT. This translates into CASSLNGGLTDTQYF.

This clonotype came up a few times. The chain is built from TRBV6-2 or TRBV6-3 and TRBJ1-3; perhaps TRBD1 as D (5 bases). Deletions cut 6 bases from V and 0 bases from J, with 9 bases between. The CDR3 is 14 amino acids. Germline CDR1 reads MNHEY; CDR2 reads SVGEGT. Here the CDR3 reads CASRRDSSGNTIYF. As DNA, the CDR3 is TGTGCCAGCAGACGAGACAGCTCTGGAAACACCATATATTTT.

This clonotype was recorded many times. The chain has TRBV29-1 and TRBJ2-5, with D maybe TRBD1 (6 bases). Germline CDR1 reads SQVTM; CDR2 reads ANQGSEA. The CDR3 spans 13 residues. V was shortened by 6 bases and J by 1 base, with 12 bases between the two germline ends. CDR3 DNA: TGCAGCGTAGCTCCCAGGGGCCAAGAGACCCAGTACTTC. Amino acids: CSVAPRGQETQYF.

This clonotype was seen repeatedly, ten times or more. The CDR3 sequence: CASSLRGAYGYTF. The CDR3 DNA is TGTGCCAGCAGCTTACGGGGAGCCTATGGCTACACCTTC. The chain uses TRBV5-6 and TRBJ1-2; no reliable D call. Trimming cost V 2 bases and J 4 bases, with 9 bases left between them. There are 13 residues in the CDR3. The V gene's germline CDR1 is SGHDT and CDR2 YYEEEE. Full variable domain (outside the CDR3, taken from reference TRBV5-6 and TRBJ1-2): DAGVTQSPTHLIKTRGQQVTLRCSPKSGHDTVSWYQQALGQGPQFIFQYYEEEERQRGNFPDRFSGHQFPNYSSELNVNALLLGDSALYLCASSLRGAYGYTFGSGTRLTVV.

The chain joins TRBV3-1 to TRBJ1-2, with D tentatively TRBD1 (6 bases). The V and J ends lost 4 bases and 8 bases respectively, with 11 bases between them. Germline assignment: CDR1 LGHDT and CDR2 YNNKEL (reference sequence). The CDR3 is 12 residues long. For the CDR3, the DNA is TGTGCCAGCAGCCCCCAGGGGATCGGCTACACCTTC. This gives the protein CASSPQGIGYTF.

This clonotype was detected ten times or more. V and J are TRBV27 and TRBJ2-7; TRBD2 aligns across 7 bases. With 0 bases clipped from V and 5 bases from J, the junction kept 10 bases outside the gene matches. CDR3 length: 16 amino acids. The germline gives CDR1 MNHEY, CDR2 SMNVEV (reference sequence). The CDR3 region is CASSLSWTRGVDEQYF. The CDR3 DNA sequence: TGTGCCAGCAGTTTATCCTGGACTAGAGGTGTTGACGAGCAGTACTTC.

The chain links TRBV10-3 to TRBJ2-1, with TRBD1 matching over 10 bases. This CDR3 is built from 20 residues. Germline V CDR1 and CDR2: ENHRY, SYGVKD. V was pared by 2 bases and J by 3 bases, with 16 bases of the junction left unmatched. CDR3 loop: CAISERAGTGVVLDYNEQFF. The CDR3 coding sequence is TGTGCCATCAGTGAGAGGGCCGGGACAGGGGTTGTCCTTGACTACAATGAGCAGTTCTTC.

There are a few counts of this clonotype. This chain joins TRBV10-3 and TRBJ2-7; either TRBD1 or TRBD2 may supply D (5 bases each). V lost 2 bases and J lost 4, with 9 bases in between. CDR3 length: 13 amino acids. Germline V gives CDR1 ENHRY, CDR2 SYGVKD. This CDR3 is CAISERWGYEQYF. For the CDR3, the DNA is TGTGCCATCAGTGAGCGGTGGGGGTACGAGCAGTACTTC.

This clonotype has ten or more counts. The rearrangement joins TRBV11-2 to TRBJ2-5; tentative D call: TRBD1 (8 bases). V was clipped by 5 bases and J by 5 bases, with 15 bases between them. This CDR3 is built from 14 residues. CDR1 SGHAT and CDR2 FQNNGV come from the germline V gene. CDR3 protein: CASSPQGGKETQYF. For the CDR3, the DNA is TGTGCCAGCAGCCCACAGGGGGGGAAGGAGACCCAGTACTTC.

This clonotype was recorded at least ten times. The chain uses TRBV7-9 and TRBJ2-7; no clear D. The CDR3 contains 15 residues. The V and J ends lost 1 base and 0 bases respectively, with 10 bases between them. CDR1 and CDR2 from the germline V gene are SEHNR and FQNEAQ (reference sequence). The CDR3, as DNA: TGTGCCAGCAGCTTAGGAGGCGGAATCTCCTACGAGCAGTACTTC. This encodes CASSLGGGISYEQYF.

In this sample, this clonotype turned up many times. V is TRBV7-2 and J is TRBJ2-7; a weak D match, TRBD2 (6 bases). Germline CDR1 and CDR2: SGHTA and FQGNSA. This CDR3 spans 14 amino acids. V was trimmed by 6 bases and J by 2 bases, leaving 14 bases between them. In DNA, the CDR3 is TGTGCCAGCAGGGAATCGGGGGTAACCTACGAGCAGTACTTC. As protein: CASRESGVTYEQYF.

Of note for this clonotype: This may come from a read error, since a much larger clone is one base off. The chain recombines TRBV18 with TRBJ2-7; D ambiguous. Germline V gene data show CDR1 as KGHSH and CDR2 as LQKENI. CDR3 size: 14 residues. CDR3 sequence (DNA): TGTGCCAGCTCACCACCGGTAGGAATCTACGAGCTGTACTTC. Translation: CASSPPVGIYELYF.

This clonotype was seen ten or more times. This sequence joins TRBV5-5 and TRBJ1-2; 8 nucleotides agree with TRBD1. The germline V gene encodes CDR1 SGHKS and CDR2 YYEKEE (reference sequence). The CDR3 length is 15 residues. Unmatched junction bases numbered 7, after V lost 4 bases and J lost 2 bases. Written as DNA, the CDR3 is TGTGCCAGCAGCCCCCCGGGACAGGAGAACTATGGCTACACCTTC. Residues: CASSPPGQENYGYTF.

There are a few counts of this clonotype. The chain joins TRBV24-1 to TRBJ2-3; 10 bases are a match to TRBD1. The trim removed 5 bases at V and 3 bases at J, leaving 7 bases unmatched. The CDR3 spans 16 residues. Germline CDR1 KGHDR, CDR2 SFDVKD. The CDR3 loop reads CATSVPRDRGTDTQYF. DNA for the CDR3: TGTGCCACCAGTGTTCCCCGGGACAGGGGAACAGATACGCAGTATTTT.

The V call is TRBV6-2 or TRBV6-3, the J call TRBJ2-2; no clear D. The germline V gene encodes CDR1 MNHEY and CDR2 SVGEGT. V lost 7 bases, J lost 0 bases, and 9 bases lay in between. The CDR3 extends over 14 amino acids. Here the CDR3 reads CASKGRPNTGELFF. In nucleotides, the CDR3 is TGTGCCAGCAAAGGACGGCCGAACACCGGGGAGCTGTTTTTT.

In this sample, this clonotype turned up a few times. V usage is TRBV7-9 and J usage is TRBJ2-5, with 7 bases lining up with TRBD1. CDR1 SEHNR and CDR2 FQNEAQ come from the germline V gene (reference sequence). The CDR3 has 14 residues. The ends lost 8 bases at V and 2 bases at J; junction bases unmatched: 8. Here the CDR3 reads CASSNRGPQETQYF. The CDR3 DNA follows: TGTGCCAGCTCTAACAGGGGACCTCAAGAGACCCAGTACTTC.

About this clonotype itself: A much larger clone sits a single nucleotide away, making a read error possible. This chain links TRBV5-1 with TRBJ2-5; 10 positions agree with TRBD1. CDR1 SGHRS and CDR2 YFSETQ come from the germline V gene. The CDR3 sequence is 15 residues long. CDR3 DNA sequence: TGCGCCAGCATCTTGACAGGGGGCCGGCAAGAGACCCAGTACTTC. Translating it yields CASILTGGRQETQYF.

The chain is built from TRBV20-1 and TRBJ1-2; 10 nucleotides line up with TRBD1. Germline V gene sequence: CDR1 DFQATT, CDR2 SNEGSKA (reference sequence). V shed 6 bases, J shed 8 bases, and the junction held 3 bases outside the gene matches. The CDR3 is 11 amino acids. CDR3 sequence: CSAWTGGGYTF. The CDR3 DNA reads TGCAGTGCGTGGACAGGGGGAGGCTACACCTTC.

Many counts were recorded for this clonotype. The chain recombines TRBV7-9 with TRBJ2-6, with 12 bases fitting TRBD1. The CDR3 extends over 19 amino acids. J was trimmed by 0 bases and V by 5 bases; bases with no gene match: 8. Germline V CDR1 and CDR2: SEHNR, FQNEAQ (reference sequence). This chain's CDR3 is CASSKTWDRGLSGANVLTF. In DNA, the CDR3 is TGTGCCAGCAGCAAAACGTGGGACAGGGGGCTCTCTGGGGCCAACGTCCTGACTTTC.

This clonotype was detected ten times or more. The CDR3 coding sequence is TGTGCCAGCAGTGGACAGGTCTATGGCTACACCTTC. Translation gives CASSGQVYGYTF. This chain uses TRBV28 with TRBJ1-2, with TRBD1 matching 7 bases. This CDR3 contains 12 residues. The trim removed 5 bases at V and 4 bases at J, leaving 1 base unmatched. Looked up from germline, CDR1 is MDHEN and CDR2 is SYDVKM.